This T cell receptor beta chain stems from a study of control samples from healthy donors and cancer patients (dated by TCRdb to the early 2020s). The library relied on the immunoSEQ multiplex PCR assay. TCRdb holds this immuneACCESS table with in-frame rearrangements only. Some clones are missing; in checked studies, unresolved V genes explain under half, and the rest has no known cause. A total of about 50,000 clones appear in this sample, 94% of them only once. Around 4% of the sample lies in the top ten. This clone showed up just once. Its antigen remains unidentified. No base qualities exist here, and no much larger clone lies one base off it. According to the germline V gene, CDR1 reads MNHEY and CDR2 reads SVGAGI. The CDR3, from cysteine to phenylalanine, totals 15 residues. The CDR3 DNA has 45 bases and is translated from base 1. V is shortened by 7 bases, J by 0 bases, and the region joining them spans 16 bases.

The specimen sequenced was blood. The V and J genes are TRBV6-5 and TRBJ2-7; the D gene is possibly TRBD2, with 6 bases matching. The clonotype was recovered from a man aged 25 to 40 in good health. The CDR3 region: CASKLRDGSSYEQYF. DNA sequence: TGTGCCAGCAAATTAAGGGACGGGAGCTCCTACGAGCAGTACTTC.